Shown below are 17 T cell receptor beta chains from a single sample sequenced in a study of T-cell reconstitution after alpha-beta-depleted transplantation in children. Unique molecular identifiers were incorporated when the TCRbeta library was constructed. Using its own MiXCR run on the PCR reads, TCRdb lists one record per CDR3 protein. The table shows fewer than 3,500 distinct CDR3 sequences, with about 30% occurring only once. Sequencing was performed on PBMCs, mostly from graft donor cells, taken 60 days after TCRalphabeta/CD19-depleted stem cell transplant. These receptors were obtained from a male patient aged 2 to 10 who had a stem cell transplant for acute myeloid leukemia, so the T cells may come from the graft donor.

J is TRBJ2-3 and V is TRBV20-1; a possible D gene is TRBD1 (5 bases). Trimming took 6 bases from V and 4 from J, leaving 11 bases between them. Germline CDR1 reads DFQATT; CDR2 reads SNEGSKA (reference sequence). This CDR3 has 12 amino acids. Here the CDR3 DNA reads TGCAGTGCACCCCAGGGATCAGATACGCAGTATTTT. This sequence encodes CSAPQGSDTQYF.

This clonotype rates as medium-sized (0.01 to 0.1%). The chain links TRBV2 to TRBJ2-1; 10 bases match TRBD2. Trimming removed 4 bases from V and 8 bases from J; junction bases left unmatched: 2. The CDR3 loop spans 13 amino acids. Germline values: CDR1 SNHLY, CDR2 FYNNEI. CDR3 sequence: CASSVLAGDEQFF. The CDR3 bases are TGTGCCAGCAGTGTTCTAGCGGGAGATGAGCAGTTCTTC. Complete variable domain (other parts from reference TRBV2 and TRBJ2-1): EPEVTQTPSHQVTQMGQEVILRCVPISNHLYFYWYRQILGQKVEFLVSFYNNEISEKSEIFDDQFSVERPDGSNFTLKIRSTKLEDSAMYFCASSVLAGDEQFFGPGTRLTVL.

At least ten counts were recorded for this clonotype. The V gene is TRBV28, the J gene TRBJ1-1; 10 bases line up with TRBD1. Germline-derived CDR1 and CDR2 are MDHEN and SYDVKM. The CDR3 contains 16 residues. V dropped 2 bases and J dropped 3; count of bases not matched to a gene: 6. Here the CDR3 reads CASSLSDRGLDTEAFF. The CDR3 DNA reads as TGTGCCAGCAGTTTAAGTGACAGGGGGCTCGACACTGAAGCTTTCTTT.

This clonotype was detected ten times or more. The chain employs TRBV27 and TRBJ2-5; possible D gene TRBD1, 6 bases. CDR1 is MNHEY and CDR2 is SMNVEV in the germline V gene (reference sequence). V lost 4 bases to trimming and J lost 6 bases, with 18 bases between them. The CDR3 extends over 15 amino acids. CDR3 sequence (DNA): TGTGCCAGCAGTTCCCGGACAGCCTCCAAGCAGACCCAGTACTTC. Encoded protein: CASSSRTASKQTQYF.

This clonotype was recorded a few times. The chain is built from TRBV28 and TRBJ2-7, with 10 bases matching TRBD2. CDR3 size: 16 residues. V dropped 10 bases and J dropped 4; count of bases not matched to a gene: 16. Per germline, CDR1 MDHEN and CDR2 SYDVKM. The CDR3 protein is CAMGPGISSGSYEQYF. The CDR3 nucleotides read TGTGCCATGGGCCCCGGCATATCTAGCGGGAGTTACGAGCAGTACTTC.

The chain couples TRBV7-9 to TRBJ1-4, with D possibly matching TRBD1 (5 bases). Germline CDR1 reads SEHNR; CDR2 reads FQNEAQ (reference sequence). Between the trimmed V and J ends, which lost 5 bases and 7 bases, there was a span of 14 bases. This CDR3 has 14 residues. The CDR3 DNA sequence: TGTGCCAGCAGCGTCGAGGGGACGGTTGAAAAACTGTTTTTT. Residues: CASSVEGTVEKLFF.

This clonotype was seen ten or more times. V is TRBV4-3 and J is TRBJ2-7; possibly TRBD1 for D (6 bases). CDR1 and CDR2 (germline): LGHNA, YSLEER. The CDR3 totals 15 residues. The V end was cut by 0 bases, the J end by 2 bases, with 11 bases between. CDR3 in DNA: TGCGCCAGCAGCCAAGACACAGGGCAAACCTACGAGCAGTACTTC. Encoded protein: CASSQDTGQTYEQYF.

The rearrangement links TRBV3-1 to TRBJ2-3, with 11 bases aligning to TRBD2. The CDR3 spans 17 residues. Germline V lookup: CDR1 LGHDT, CDR2 YNNKEL (reference sequence). Losses at the gene ends were 11 bases for V and 4 bases for J; bases not matched to a gene: 17. The CDR3 protein is CASSKGVLAGGSDTQYF. In nucleotides, the CDR3 is TGTGCCTCCTCCAAAGGGGTCCTAGCGGGGGGTTCAGATACGCAGTATTTT.

This clonotype appeared many times. V is TRBV7-9 and J is TRBJ1-3; a possible D gene is TRBD1 (5 bases). Germline V gene data show CDR1 as SEHNR and CDR2 as FQNEAQ (reference sequence). CDR3 length: 18 amino acids. V was trimmed by 3 bases and J by 0 bases, leaving 18 bases between them. The CDR3 bases are TGTGCCAGCAGCTTTCCCGGGGAGGGGACTAGCTCTGGAAACACCATATATTTT. Encoded protein: CASSFPGEGTSSGNTIYF.

Only a few counts were recorded for this clonotype. The V and J genes are TRBV18 and TRBJ1-1, with D possibly being TRBD1 (5 bases). CDR3 length equals 14 residues. CDR1 and CDR2 (germline): KGHSH, LQKENI. Trimming removed 3 bases from V and 3 bases from J, with 11 bases in between. CDR3: CASSPYGADTEAFF. For the CDR3, the DNA is TGTGCCAGCTCACCCTACGGGGCGGACACTGAAGCTTTCTTT.

The chain joins TRBV5-1 to TRBJ1-1, with D possibly TRBD1 on 5 matching bases. V lost 3 bases to trimming and J lost 5 bases, with 14 bases between them. The length of the CDR3 is 14 residues. In germline, CDR1 is SGHRS, CDR2 YFSETQ. Here the CDR3 DNA reads TGCGCCAGCAGCTCGGACGGGGGATTGACTGAAGCTTTCTTT. Its translation is CASSSDGGLTEAFF.

This clonotype was counted at least ten times. The DNA of the CDR3 is TGTGCCAGCAGTCCCCGGGTAGGGGCTGGCTACACCTTC. Encoded protein: CASSPRVGAGYTF. V is TRBV6-4 and J is TRBJ1-2, with D tentatively TRBD1 (5 bases). The CDR3 has 13 amino acids. Germline V gives CDR1 MRHNA, CDR2 SNTAGT. V dropped 5 bases and J dropped 7 bases, with 14 bases sitting between them.

The chain carries TRBV13 and TRBJ2-7; perhaps TRBD1 as D (5 bases). Trimming took off 8 bases at V and 4 bases at J, with 18 bases between the two ends. The CDR3 is 14 amino acids. Germline lookup yields CDR1 PRHDT and CDR2 FYEKMQ (reference sequence). The CDR3 coding sequence is TGTGCCAGCGGTACAGGCGCAGGTGTGTACGAGCAGTACTTC. Protein: CASGTGAGVYEQYF.

This chain joins TRBV20-1 and TRBJ2-5, with D perhaps matching TRBD2 (5 bases). The V gene's germline CDR1 is DFQATT and CDR2 SNEGSKA (reference sequence). This CDR3 comprises 13 residues. Trimming stripped 0 bases from V and 3 bases from J, with 8 bases between. The CDR3 protein is CSARDYGKETQYF. The DNA of the CDR3 is TGCAGTGCTAGAGATTACGGGAAAGAGACCCAGTACTTC.

This chain links TRBV11-2 with TRBJ2-5, with TRBD2 matching over 13 bases. Germline V gene lookup returns CDR1 SGHAT and CDR2 FQNNGV. With 3 bases clipped from V and 1 base from J, the junction kept 14 bases outside the gene matches. CDR3 size: 20 residues. The chain's CDR3 is CASSLIPGGLAGVSQETQYF. The CDR3 bases are TGTGCCAGCAGCTTGATCCCCGGCGGACTAGCGGGAGTATCCCAAGAGACCCAGTACTTC.

This clonotype has ten or more counts. The chain couples TRBV30 to TRBJ1-2; D not resolved. The V and J ends lost 2 bases and 6 bases respectively, with 10 bases between them. The CDR3 has 12 amino acids. Germline V gene sequence: CDR1 GTSNPN, CDR2 SVGIG (reference sequence). This CDR3 is CAWSRSAHGYTF. DNA for the CDR3: TGTGCCTGGAGTCGTAGTGCGCATGGCTACACCTTC.

This clonotype was picked up one time. This chain uses TRBV24-1 with TRBJ2-3, with TRBD2 matching 7 bases. Germline V gene lookup returns CDR1 KGHDR and CDR2 SFDVKD. The CDR3 loop spans 15 amino acids. V was clipped by 5 bases and J by 3 bases; unmatched bases: 7. CDR3 in DNA: TGTGCCACCAGTGTCTTCGGCGGGGGAACAGATACGCAGTATTTT. Encoded protein: CATSVFGGGTDTQYF.